What follows are 16 T cell receptor beta chains derived from one specimen sequenced in a study of T cell changes during pregnancy in multiple sclerosis. Repertoires were generated with immunoSEQ multiplex PCR, while TCRdb's copy carries only in-frame clones and drops some. The table has about 22,000 clones, just over 90% seen once. The material sequenced was CD4+ T cells from peripheral blood mononuclear cells, taken after pregnancy. The receptor set was obtained from a female donor in good health, enrolled as a control in a pregnancy study.

The V gene is TRBV19, the J gene TRBJ2-7, with D possibly matching TRBD1 (5 bases). Germline assignment: CDR1 LNHDA and CDR2 SQIVND (reference sequence). Between the trimmed V and J ends, which lost 3 bases and 3 bases, there was a span of 15 bases. This CDR3 spans 15 amino acids. CDR3 sequence reads: CASSISLVTVYEQYF. The CDR3 DNA follows: TGTGCCAGTAGTATTAGTTTGGTGACAGTCTACGAGCAGTACTTC.

The chain couples TRBV19 to TRBJ2-1; TRBD2 matches 8 bases. CDR3 size: 14 residues. The junction had 13 bases not matched to a gene; V was cut back by 7 bases and J by 11 bases. The germline CDR1 and CDR2 sequences are LNHDA and SQIVND (reference sequence). The CDR3 here is CASTPPGGARQQFF. The CDR3 region has the DNA TGTGCCAGTACCCCTCCCGGGGGGGCCAGGCAGCAGTTCTTC.

CDR3 coding DNA: TGTGCCAGCAGCGTAGTGGTGGAAGGGACTAGCGGGAGGTGGGACGAGCAGTACTTC. This codes for CASSVVVEGTSGRWDEQYF. The chain combines TRBV9 with TRBJ2-7; TRBD2 matches 15 bases. The CDR3 sequence is 19 residues long. CDR1 is SGDLS, CDR2 YYNGEE, per germline. V was clipped by 0 bases and J by 5 bases; unmatched bases: 12.

This clone was seen only once. The rearrangement links TRBV9 to TRBJ1-5; 7 nucleotides agree with TRBD1. J gave up 4 bases and V 4 bases, and 8 bases lay outside the gene matches. CDR1 is SGDLS and CDR2 is YYNGEE in the germline V gene. The CDR3 consists of 15 residues. The CDR3 spells CASSPSDRENQPQHF. The CDR3 nucleotides read TGTGCCAGCAGCCCTTCTGACAGGGAAAATCAGCCCCAGCATTTT.

V usage is TRBV6-5 and J usage is TRBJ1-4; no clear D. The CDR3 runs to 13 residues. Trimming pared 8 bases from V and 4 bases from J, leaving 11 bases between. Per germline, CDR1 MNHEY and CDR2 SVGAGI. CDR3 in amino acids: CASGRGINEKLFF. CDR3 DNA: TGTGCCAGCGGCCGCGGGATTAATGAAAAACTGTTTTTT.

CDR3 region: CASSFETGTGNTIYF. The CDR3 nucleotides are TGCGCCAGCAGCTTCGAGACAGGGACCGGAAACACCATATATTTT. The chain recombines TRBV5-1 with TRBJ1-3, with 7 bases identical to TRBD1. Germline trimming cut 2 bases from V and 4 bases from J; bases unmatched to any gene: 6. Germline CDR1 SGHRS, CDR2 YFSETQ. The CDR3 runs 15 residues.

The CDR3 nucleotides are TGTGCCAGCAGCCAAGGACTAGCGGGCTCCTACGAGCAGTACTTC. This translates into CASSQGLAGSYEQYF. The chain has TRBV4-2 and TRBJ2-7; TRBD2 matches 10 bases. The V segment lost 1 base and the J segment 0 bases; nucleotides outside the gene matches: 0. Per the germline V gene, CDR1 is LGHNA and CDR2 is YNFKEQ. The CDR3 is 15 amino acids.

J is TRBJ2-7 and V is TRBV5-4, with 7 bases aligning to TRBD2. The CDR3 is 15 residues long. Germline V gene data show CDR1 as SGHNT and CDR2 as YYREEE (reference sequence). Trimming at V came to 1 base and at J to 2 bases, leaving 6 bases not matched to a gene. The DNA of the CDR3 is TGTGCCAGCAGCTTGTATGCTAGCGGTCCCTACGAGCAGTACTTC. Its translation: CASSLYASGPYEQYF.

J is TRBJ2-2 and V is TRBV7-2; 7 bases fit TRBD2. The CDR3 is 13 residues long. In germline, CDR1 is SGHTA, CDR2 FQGNSA. V was clipped by 6 bases and J by 7 bases; unmatched bases: 5. CDR3 in amino acids: CASRSSGVGELFF. DNA for the CDR3: TGTGCCAGCAGGTCAAGCGGGGTCGGGGAGCTGTTTTTT. The full variable domain, its missing parts supplied by reference TRBV7-2 and TRBJ2-2, is GAGVSQSPSNKVTEKGKDVELRCDPISGHTALYWYRQSLGQGLEFLIYFQGNSAPDKSGLPSDRFSAERTGGSVSTLTIQRTQQEDSAVYLCASRSSGVGELFFGEGSRLTVL.

The chain has TRBV6-6 and TRBJ2-7; perhaps TRBD1 as D (6 bases). The CDR3 totals 12 residues. Trimming pared 11 bases from V and 1 base from J, leaving 12 bases between. Germline V lookup: CDR1 MNHNY, CDR2 SVGAGI (reference sequence). CDR3 in DNA: TGTGCCGGGGGCGGACGATCCTACGAGCAGTACTTC. This encodes CAGGGRSYEQYF.

The chain uses TRBV4-1 and TRBJ2-7; D possibly corresponds to TRBD2 (7 bases). CDR3 length: 17 residues. Germline V gene sequence: CDR1 MGHRA, CDR2 YSYEKL. V lost 1 base and J 0 bases, leaving 16 bases between the germline ends. CDR3 loop: CASSQGGGGAGSYEQYF. CDR3 in DNA: TGCGCCAGCAGCCAAGGAGGTGGGGGGGCGGGCTCCTACGAGCAGTACTTC.

Worth noting for this clone: A read error may account for a junction end that differs from germline. The rearrangement joins TRBV7-7 to TRBJ1-1; weak D call: TRBD1 (5 bases). There are 14 residues in the CDR3. Germline assignment: CDR1 SSHAT and CDR2 FNYEAQ (reference sequence). The CDR3 nucleotides are TGTGCTAGCAGCAAAGAGGGGCGGGATACTGAAGCTTTCTTT. Amino acid sequence: CASSKEGRDTEAFF.

The J gene is TRBJ2-1, the V gene TRBV28; TRBD2 matches 11 bases. Germline CDR1 reads MDHEN; CDR2 reads SYDVKM. The CDR3 loop spans 16 amino acids. The J segment lost 4 bases and the V segment lost 6 bases, leaving 8 bases of the junction unmatched. CDR3 sequence (DNA): TGTGCCAGCAGCTCCGGGACTAGCGGATTGTACAATGAGCAGTTCTTC. This encodes CASSSGTSGLYNEQFF.

The chain recombines TRBV28 with TRBJ2-1; TRBD1 aligns across 8 bases. J gave up 7 bases and V 1 base, and 6 bases lay outside the gene matches. The CDR3 is 15 residues long. Germline-derived CDR1 and CDR2 are MDHEN and SYDVKM. In DNA form, the CDR3 reads TGTGCCAGCAGTTTATCTGGACAGGGTAGAAATGAGCAGTTCTTC. Encoded protein: CASSLSGQGRNEQFF.

This clone was picked up one time. V and J are TRBV7-9 and TRBJ1-2, with no clear D. V was trimmed by 10 bases and J by 1 base, leaving 7 bases between them. CDR1 and CDR2 from the germline V gene are SEHNR and FQNEAQ (reference sequence). The CDR3 sequence is 11 residues long. The CDR3 loop reads CAIGFNYGYTF. CDR3 DNA sequence: TGTGCCATCGGGTTTAACTATGGCTACACCTTC.

CDR3 region: CASSLTGQQPQHF. CDR3 nucleotide sequence: TGTGCCAGCAGCTTAACAGGCCAACAGCCCCAGCATTTT. The rearrangement joins TRBV7-2 to TRBJ1-5; the D gene is possibly TRBD1 (5 bases). Trimming pared 2 bases from V and 7 bases from J, leaving 9 bases between. Germline V gives CDR1 SGHTA, CDR2 FQGNSA. This CDR3 is built from 13 residues.